This T cell receptor (beta chain) was sequenced for a study of Ad26.COV2.S vaccination and SARS-CoV-2 variants. At the level of the study: Among those in the COV1001 Ad26.COV2.S trial arm was the donor.

V was trimmed by 6 bases and J by 0 bases, leaving 12 bases between them. The CDR3 is 15 amino acids. Per germline, CDR1 LGHNA and CDR2 YNFKEQ. This table comes from immunoSEQ multiplex PCR, and its TCRdb copy is limited to in-frame clones, with some not included. The sample has about 400,000 clones; approximately 90% are singletons. With respect to this clone: The antigen is not known.

Treatment meaning: around 19 received Ad26.COV2.S at low or high dose, single or two shots; a few received placebo; per-sample allocation not given. Sampling took place 63 days after the first vaccine or placebo injection. This adult donor, from Boston, was 18-55 years old. Study results and limitations: Analyses that measured TCR breadth and depth may have underestimated total T cell responses. Breadth, reportedly substantial, characterized the spike-specific CD8+ and CD4+ T cell responses after vaccination.

This chain links TRBV4-2 with TRBJ2-1; D call uncertain. This sequence originates from a person aged 18-60 years who received the Ad26.COV2.S COVID-19 vaccine or a placebo. The source was peripheral blood, collected in a trial of Ad26.COV2.S vaccine versus placebo. CDR3 sequence reads: CASRARLDSYNEQFF. The CDR3 DNA is TGTGCCAGCAGGGCAAGACTGGACTCCTACAATGAGCAGTTCTTC.